This T cell receptor beta chain was retrieved from a study of cytomegalovirus exposure and HLA in healthy donors. The PCR ran on 60 Vbeta and 13 Jbeta primers. Profiled with immunoSEQ multiplex PCR; TCRdb holds only in-frame clones, not every one. The sample has some 200,000 clones; about 80% are singletons. Germline V gene lookup returns CDR1 LNHDA and CDR2 SQIVND (reference sequence). The CDR3 extends over 18 amino acids. The V gene end was trimmed by 7 bases and the J gene end by 0 bases; junction bases not matched to a gene: 14. This receptor was obtained from a woman in her 50s in good health and CMV-seronegative. The source material was PBMCs. V gene TRBV19 combines with J gene TRBJ1-3, with 8 bases aligning to TRBD1. In nucleotides, the CDR3 is TGTGCCAGTACCCCGGGACAGGTCCGCCAAAGCTCTGGAAACACCATATATTTT. Translating it yields CASTPGQVRQSSGNTIYF.